This T cell receptor (beta chain) was identified during a study of blood T cell repertoires in COVID-19. Clones were read by immunoSEQ multiplex PCR, and TCRdb kept only the in-frame ones, dropping some. Of about 150,000 clones in the sample, roughly four fifths are singletons; the top ten hold about 4%. This clone was counted between two and nine times. CDR1 and CDR2 from the germline V gene are ENHRY and SYGVKD. The CDR3 is 11 residues long. The V end was cut by 0 bases, the J end by 5 bases, with 2 bases between. Material for sequencing was peripheral blood. The clonotype was recovered from a woman of 80 years or more with acute or convalescent COVID-19. The chain recombines TRBV10-3 with TRBJ2-7; D is unclear. The CDR3, as DNA: TGTGCCATCAGTGAGTCTAACGAGCAGTACTTC. Residues: CAISESNEQYF.